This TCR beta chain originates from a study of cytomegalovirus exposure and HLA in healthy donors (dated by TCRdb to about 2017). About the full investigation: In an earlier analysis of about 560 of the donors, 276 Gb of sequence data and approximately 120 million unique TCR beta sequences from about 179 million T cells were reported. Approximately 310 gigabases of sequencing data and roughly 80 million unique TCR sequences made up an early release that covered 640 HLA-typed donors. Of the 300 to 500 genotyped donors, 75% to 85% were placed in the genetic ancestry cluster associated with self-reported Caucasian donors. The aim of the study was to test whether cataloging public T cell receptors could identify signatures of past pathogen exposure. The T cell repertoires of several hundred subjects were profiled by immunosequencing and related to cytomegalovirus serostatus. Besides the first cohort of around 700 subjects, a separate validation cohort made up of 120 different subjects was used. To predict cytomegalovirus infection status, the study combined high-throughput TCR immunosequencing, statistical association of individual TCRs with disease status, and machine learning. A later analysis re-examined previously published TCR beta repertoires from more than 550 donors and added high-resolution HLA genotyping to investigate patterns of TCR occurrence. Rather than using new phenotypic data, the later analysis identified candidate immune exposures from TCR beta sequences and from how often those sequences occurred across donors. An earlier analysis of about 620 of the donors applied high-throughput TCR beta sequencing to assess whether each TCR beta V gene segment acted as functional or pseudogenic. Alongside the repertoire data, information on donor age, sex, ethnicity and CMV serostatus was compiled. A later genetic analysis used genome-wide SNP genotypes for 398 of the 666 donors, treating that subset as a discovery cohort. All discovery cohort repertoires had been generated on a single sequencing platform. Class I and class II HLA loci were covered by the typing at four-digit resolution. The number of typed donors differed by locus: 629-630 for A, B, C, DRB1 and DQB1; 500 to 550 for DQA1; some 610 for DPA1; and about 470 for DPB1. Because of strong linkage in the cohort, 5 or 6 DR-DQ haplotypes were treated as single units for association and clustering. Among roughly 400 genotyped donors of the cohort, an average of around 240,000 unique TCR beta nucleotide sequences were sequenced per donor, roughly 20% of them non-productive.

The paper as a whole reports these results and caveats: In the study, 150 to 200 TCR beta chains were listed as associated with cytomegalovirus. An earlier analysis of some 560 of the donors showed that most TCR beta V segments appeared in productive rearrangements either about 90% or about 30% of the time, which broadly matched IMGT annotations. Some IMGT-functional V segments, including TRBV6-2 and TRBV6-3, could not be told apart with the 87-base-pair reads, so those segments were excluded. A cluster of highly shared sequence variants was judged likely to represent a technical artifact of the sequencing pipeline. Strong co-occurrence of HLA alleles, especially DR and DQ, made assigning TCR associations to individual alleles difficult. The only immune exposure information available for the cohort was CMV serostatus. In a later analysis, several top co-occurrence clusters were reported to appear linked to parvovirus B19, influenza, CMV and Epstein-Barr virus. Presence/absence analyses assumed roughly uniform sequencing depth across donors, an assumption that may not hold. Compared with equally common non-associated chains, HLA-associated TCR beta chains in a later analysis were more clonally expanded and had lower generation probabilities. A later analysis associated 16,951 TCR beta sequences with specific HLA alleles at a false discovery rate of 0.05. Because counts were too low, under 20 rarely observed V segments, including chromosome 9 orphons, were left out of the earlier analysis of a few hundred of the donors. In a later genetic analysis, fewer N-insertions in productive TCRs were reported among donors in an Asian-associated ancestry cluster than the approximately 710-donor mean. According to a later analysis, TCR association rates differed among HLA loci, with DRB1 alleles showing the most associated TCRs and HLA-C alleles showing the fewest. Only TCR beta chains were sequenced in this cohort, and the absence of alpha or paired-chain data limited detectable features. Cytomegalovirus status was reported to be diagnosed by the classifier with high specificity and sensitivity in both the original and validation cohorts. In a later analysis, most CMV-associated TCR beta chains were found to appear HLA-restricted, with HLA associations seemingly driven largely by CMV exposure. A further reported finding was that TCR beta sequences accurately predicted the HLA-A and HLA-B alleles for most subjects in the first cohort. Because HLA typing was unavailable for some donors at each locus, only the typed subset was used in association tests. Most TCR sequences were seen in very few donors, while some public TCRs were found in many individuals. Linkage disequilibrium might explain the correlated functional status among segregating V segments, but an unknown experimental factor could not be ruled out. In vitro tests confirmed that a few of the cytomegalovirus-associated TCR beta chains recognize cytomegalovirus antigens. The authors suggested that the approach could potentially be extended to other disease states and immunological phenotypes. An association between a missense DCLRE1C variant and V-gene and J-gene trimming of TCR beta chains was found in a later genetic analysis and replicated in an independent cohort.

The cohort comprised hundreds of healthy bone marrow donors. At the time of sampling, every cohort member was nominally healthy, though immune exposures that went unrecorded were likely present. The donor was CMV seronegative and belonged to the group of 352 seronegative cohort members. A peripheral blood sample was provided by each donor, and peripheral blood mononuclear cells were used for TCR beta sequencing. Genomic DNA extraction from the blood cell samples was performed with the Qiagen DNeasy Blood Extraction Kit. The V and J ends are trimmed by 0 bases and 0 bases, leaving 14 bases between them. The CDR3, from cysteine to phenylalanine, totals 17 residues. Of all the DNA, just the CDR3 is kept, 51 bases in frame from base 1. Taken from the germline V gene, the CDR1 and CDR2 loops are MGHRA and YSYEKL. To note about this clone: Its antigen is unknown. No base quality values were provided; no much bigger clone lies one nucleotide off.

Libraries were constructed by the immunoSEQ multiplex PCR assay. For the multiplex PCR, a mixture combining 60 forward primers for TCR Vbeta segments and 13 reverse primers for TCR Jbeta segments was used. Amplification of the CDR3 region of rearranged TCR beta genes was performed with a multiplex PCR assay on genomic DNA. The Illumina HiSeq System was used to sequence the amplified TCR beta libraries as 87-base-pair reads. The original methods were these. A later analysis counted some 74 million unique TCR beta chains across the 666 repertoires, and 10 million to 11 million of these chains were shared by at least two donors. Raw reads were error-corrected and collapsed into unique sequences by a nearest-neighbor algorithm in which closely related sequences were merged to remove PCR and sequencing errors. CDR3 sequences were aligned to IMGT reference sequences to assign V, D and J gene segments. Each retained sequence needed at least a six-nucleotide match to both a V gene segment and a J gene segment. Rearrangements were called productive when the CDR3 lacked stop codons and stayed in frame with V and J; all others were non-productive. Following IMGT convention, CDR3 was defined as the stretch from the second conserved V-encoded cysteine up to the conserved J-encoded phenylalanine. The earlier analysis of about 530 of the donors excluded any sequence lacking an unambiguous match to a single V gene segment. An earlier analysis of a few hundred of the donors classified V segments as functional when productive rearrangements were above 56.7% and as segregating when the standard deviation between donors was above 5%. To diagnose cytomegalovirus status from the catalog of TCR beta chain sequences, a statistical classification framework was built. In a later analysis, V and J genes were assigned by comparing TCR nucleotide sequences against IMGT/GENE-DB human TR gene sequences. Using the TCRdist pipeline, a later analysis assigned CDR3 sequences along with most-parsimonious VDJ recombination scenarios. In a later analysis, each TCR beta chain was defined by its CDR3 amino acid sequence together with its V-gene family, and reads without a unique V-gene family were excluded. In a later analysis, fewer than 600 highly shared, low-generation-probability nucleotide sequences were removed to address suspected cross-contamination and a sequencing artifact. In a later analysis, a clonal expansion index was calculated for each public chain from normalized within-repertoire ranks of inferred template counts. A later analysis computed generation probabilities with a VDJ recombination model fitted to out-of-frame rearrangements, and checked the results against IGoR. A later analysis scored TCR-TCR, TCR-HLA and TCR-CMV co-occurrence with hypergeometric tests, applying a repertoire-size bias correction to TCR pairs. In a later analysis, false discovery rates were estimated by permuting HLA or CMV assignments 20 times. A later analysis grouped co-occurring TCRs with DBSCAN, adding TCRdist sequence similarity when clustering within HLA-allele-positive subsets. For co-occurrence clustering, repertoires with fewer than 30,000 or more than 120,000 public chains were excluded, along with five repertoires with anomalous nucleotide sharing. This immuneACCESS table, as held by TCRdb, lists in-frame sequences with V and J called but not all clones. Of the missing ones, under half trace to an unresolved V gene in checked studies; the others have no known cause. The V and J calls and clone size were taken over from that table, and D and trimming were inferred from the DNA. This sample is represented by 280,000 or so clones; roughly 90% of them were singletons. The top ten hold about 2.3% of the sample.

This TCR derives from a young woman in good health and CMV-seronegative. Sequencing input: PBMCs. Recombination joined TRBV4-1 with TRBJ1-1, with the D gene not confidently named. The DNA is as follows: TGCGCCAGCAGCCAAGATAGGTTAAGACTCCTGAACACTGAAGCTTTCTTT. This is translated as CASSQDRLRLLNTEAFF.